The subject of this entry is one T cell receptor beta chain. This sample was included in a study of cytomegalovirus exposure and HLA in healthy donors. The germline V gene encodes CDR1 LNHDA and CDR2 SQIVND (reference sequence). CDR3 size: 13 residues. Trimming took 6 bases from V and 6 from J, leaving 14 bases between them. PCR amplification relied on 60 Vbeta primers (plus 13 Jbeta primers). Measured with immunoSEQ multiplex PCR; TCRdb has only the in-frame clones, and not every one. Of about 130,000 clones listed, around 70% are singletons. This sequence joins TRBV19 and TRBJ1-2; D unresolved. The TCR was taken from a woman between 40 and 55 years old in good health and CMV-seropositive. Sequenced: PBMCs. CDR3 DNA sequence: TGTGCCAGTAGGTTAAATGAAGGAGATGGCTACACCTTC. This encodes CASRLNEGDGYTF.